The 5 T cell receptor beta chains in this list originate from one sample, sequenced in a study of CD8 T cells in Susac syndrome. An amount of RNA that ranged from 0.5 to 1 ug was reverse transcribed with random hexamers. TCRdb called the immunoSEQ multiplex PCR reads again in MiXCR, with one record for every CDR3 protein. Among approximately 160,000 distinct CDR3 sequences, around 94% were seen once, and the ten largest hold 0.09% to 0.1%. Sequencing was carried out using CD4+ T cells from PBMCs. Every receptor here comes from a human donor with multiple sclerosis.

This chain joins TRBV30 and TRBJ1-1, with a weak D call TRBD1 (5 bases). The CDR3 totals 13 residues. Trimming stripped 0 bases from V and 8 bases from J, with 13 bases between. Germline V gene sequence: CDR1 GTSNPN, CDR2 SVGIG (reference sequence). The CDR3 loop is CAWSVRRGVEAFF. The CDR3 DNA sequence: TGTGCCTGGAGTGTACGGAGGGGAGTGGAAGCTTTCTTT. Looking up the rest from reference TRBV30 and TRBJ1-1 gives the full variable domain: SQTIHQWPATLVQPVGSPLSLECTVEGTSNPNLYWYRQAAGRGLQLLFYSVGIGQISSEVPQNLSASRPQDRQFILSSKKLLLSDSGFYLCAWSVRRGVEAFFGQGTRLTVV.

V is TRBV29-1 and J is TRBJ2-7; 11 bases line up with TRBD1. V trimming: 6 bases; J trimming: 4 bases; junction bases outside the gene matches: 5. Germline V gene data show CDR1 as SQVTM and CDR2 as ANQGSEA. CDR3 length: 13 residues. Here the CDR3 reads CSVQGQGGYEQYF. CDR3 sequence (DNA): TGCAGCGTCCAGGGACAGGGGGGATACGAGCAGTACTTC.

The gene calls are TRBV5-4 and TRBJ2-7; D is possibly TRBD2 (6 bases). V was shortened by 6 bases and J by 3 bases, with 22 bases between the two germline ends. CDR3 length: 16 residues. Germline lookup yields CDR1 SGHNT and CDR2 YYREEE (reference sequence). CDR3 region: CASTPGNRDSRYEQYF. The CDR3 nucleotides read TGTGCCAGCACCCCTGGCAACCGGGACTCTCGCTACGAGCAGTACTTC. Together with reference TRBV5-4 and TRBJ2-7, the CDR3 gives the full variable domain: ETGVTQSPTHLIKTRGQQVTLRCSSQSGHNTVSWYQQALGQGPQFIFQYYREEENGRGNFPPRFSGLQFPNYSSELNVNALELDDSALYLCASTPGNRDSRYEQYFGPGTRLTVT.

The J gene is TRBJ2-5, the V gene TRBV20-1; 11 nucleotides agree with TRBD2. Germline loops: CDR1 DFQATT, CDR2 SNEGSKA (reference sequence). The ends lost 5 bases at V and 7 bases at J; junction bases unmatched: 9. CDR3 length: 14 residues. CDR3 sequence (DNA): TGCAGTGCTCCGACTAGCGGGATTTTAGCGACCCAGTACTTC. Translation: CSAPTSGILATQYF.

This chain connects TRBV6-2 or TRBV6-3 to TRBJ1-5, with no clear D. With 11 bases removed from V and 7 bases from J, the gap between germline ends came to 21 bases. Germline V gives CDR1 MNHEY, CDR2 SVGEGT. CDR3 length equals 14 residues. The CDR3 is CAPIPRSGDQPQHF. The CDR3 DNA follows: TGTGCCCCCATCCCCCGATCCGGAGACCAGCCCCAGCATTTT.